The present entry profiles one TCR beta chain with its context. The antigen remains unidentified. The sample is drawn from a study of T cell responses to AZD1222 COVID-19 vaccine. Study findings and constraints: Mostly white British, mostly female donors; authors suggested clonal diversity may be underestimated. Across spike, vaccine-associated CD4 TCRs were found, dominant at 160-218 and 743-854. It was only after the peak T cell response that any repertoires were sampled. Of spike-specific TCRs, nearly half reportedly target regions left unmutated in variants.

V shed 2 bases and J shed 6 bases, with 13 bases lying between them. The CDR3 covers 14 residues. Germline V gives CDR1 LGHDT, CDR2 YNNKEL (reference sequence). The protocol was immunoSEQ multiplex PCR, while the TCRdb copy is restricted to in-frame clones and leaves out a portion. The sample yields more than 150,000 clones, 70% to 90% seen once. The chain has TRBV3-1 (or the pseudogene TRBV3-2) and TRBJ1-2; possible D gene TRBD1, 5 bases. The source was peripheral blood, collected on day 0 of AZD1222 vaccination. This receptor was identified in an adult in good health. CDR3 in DNA: TGTGCCAGCAGCCAACCCGGGACTAAAGATGGCTACACCTTC. As protein: CASSQPGTKDGYTF.